The 10 T cell receptor beta chains in this list originate from one sample, sequenced in a study of OX40 agonist ivuxolimab in advanced cancers. Libraries were prepared by immunoSEQ multiplex PCR; TCRdb keeps only in-frame clonotypes and omits some of them. Among about 70,000 clones listed, about four fifths were seen once. The sample consisted of CD4+ or CD8+ T cells sorted from blood, taken in a trial of the OX40 agonist ivuxolimab. The receptor set was obtained from an adult with an advanced solid tumor such as melanoma, head and neck, liver or kidney cancer.

The gene calls are TRBV7-9 and TRBJ1-1; TRBD1 agrees at 9 bases. V shed 4 bases, J shed 5 bases, and the junction held 8 bases outside the gene matches. CDR3 length equals 15 residues. Per the germline V gene, CDR1 is SEHNR and CDR2 is FQNEAQ (reference sequence). The CDR3 DNA sequence: TGTGCCAGCAGCTCCCCTACAGGGGGCGGGACTGAAGCTTTCTTT. Translating it yields CASSSPTGGGTEAFF. Based on the CDR3 plus reference TRBV7-9 and TRBJ1-1, the full variable domain is DTGVSQNPRHKITKRGQNVTFRCDPISEHNRLYWYRQTLGQGPEFLTYFQNEAQLEKSRLLSDRFSAERPKGSFSTLEIQRTEQGDSAMYLCASSSPTGGGTEAFFGQGTRLTVV.

V gene TRBV7-2 combines with J gene TRBJ1-1; weak D call: TRBD1 (5 bases). Germline V gene sequence: CDR1 SGHTA, CDR2 FQGNSA. The ends were cut back, 5 bases at V and 1 base at J, with 14 bases in the middle. The CDR3 contains 15 residues. In nucleotides, the CDR3 is TGTGCCAGCAGCCCGCTTGGGGCCGGGAACACTGAAGCTTTCTTT. It yields the protein CASSPLGAGNTEAFF.

The gene calls are TRBV7-6 and TRBJ1-2; 8 bases agree with TRBD1. The ends lost 1 base at V and 6 bases at J; junction bases unmatched: 7. Germline V CDR1 and CDR2: SGHVS, FNYEAQ. The CDR3 runs to 15 residues. This CDR3 reads CASSLGGQGGDGYTF. Written as DNA, the CDR3 is TGTGCCAGCAGCTTAGGTGGACAGGGCGGGGATGGCTACACCTTC. Full variable domain (missing parts from reference TRBV7-6 and TRBJ1-2): GAGVSQSPRYKVTKRGQDVALRCDPISGHVSLYWYRQALGQGPEFLTYFNYEAQQDKSGLPNDRFSAERPEGSISTLTIQRTEQRDSAMYRCASSLGGQGGDGYTFGSGTRLTVV.

The CDR3 region has the DNA TGTGCCAGCAGCCAGAGCGGGGTTGAGAACTATGGCTACACCTTC. Protein product: CASSQSGVENYGYTF. The chain joins TRBV11-1 to TRBJ1-2; no clear D gene. Germline CDR1 is SGHAT and CDR2 is FQDESV (reference sequence). Trimming took off 5 bases at V and 2 bases at J, with 15 bases between the two ends. CDR3 size: 15 residues.

The V and J genes are TRBV9 and TRBJ2-5; 16 bases fit TRBD2. Germline lookup yields CDR1 SGDLS and CDR2 YYNGEE. The CDR3 is 18 amino acids. V lost 3 bases to trimming and J lost 5 bases; unmatched junction nucleotides: 10. The CDR3 DNA reads TGTGCCAGCAGCGCCGGGACTAGCGGGGGGGTCGGGGTGGAGACCCAGTACTTC. It specifies CASSAGTSGGVGVETQYF.

The chain employs TRBV6-4 and TRBJ2-7; no definite D call. The V gene lost 6 bases and the J gene lost 0 bases, with 12 bases spanning the gap. Per germline, CDR1 MRHNA and CDR2 SNTAGT. CDR3 size: 14 residues. CDR3 protein: CASSPRTSSYEQYF. The CDR3 region has the DNA TGTGCCAGCAGCCCCCGGACGTCCTCCTACGAGCAGTACTTC.

V gene TRBV9 combines with J gene TRBJ2-1; D ambiguous. Germline V gives CDR1 SGDLS, CDR2 YYNGEE. Trimming removed 0 bases at V and 5 bases at J, with 15 bases between. This CDR3 has 16 residues. For the CDR3, the DNA is TGTGCCAGCAGCGTAGCTGGCACGCAGCACAACAATGAGCAGTTCTTC. It translates to CASSVAGTQHNNEQFF.

The table lists this clone with a count of one. The rearrangement links TRBV7-2 to TRBJ1-3; D gene ambiguous. Trimming shortened V by 4 bases and J by 0 bases, and 10 bases separated the two germline ends. The CDR3 contains 15 residues. CDR1 SGHTA and CDR2 FQGNSA come from the germline V gene. DNA for the CDR3: TGTGCCAGCAGCTCCGGTCCGTCCTCTGGAAACACCATATATTTT. Translation gives CASSSGPSSGNTIYF. Combining the CDR3 with reference TRBV7-2 and TRBJ1-3 gives the whole variable domain GAGVSQSPSNKVTEKGKDVELRCDPISGHTALYWYRQSLGQGLEFLIYFQGNSAPDKSGLPSDRFSAERTGGSVSTLTIQRTQQEDSAVYLCASSSGPSSGNTIYFGEGSWLTVV.

V usage is TRBV18 and J usage is TRBJ1-1, with TRBD1 as a possible D gene (5 bases). This CDR3 spans 15 amino acids. Trimming shortened V by 0 bases and J by 1 base, and 9 bases separated the two germline ends. Germline CDR1 is KGHSH and CDR2 is LQKENI. CDR3 in DNA: TGTGCCAGCTCACCACCGTCGGGACCGAACACTGAAGCTTTCTTT. Protein product: CASSPPSGPNTEAFF. Complete variable domain (other parts from reference TRBV18 and TRBJ1-1): NAGVMQNPRHLVRRRGQEARLRCSPMKGHSHVYWYRQLPEEGLKFMVYLQKENIIDESGMPKERFSAEFPKEGPSILRIQQVVRGDSAAYFCASSPPSGPNTEAFFGQGTRLTVV.

In DNA, the CDR3 is TGTGCCAGCAGGCCCGGGACAGGGAATCAGCCCCAGCATTTT. The encoded protein is CASRPGTGNQPQHF. The V gene is TRBV7-2, the J gene TRBJ1-5; 9 positions agree with TRBD1. CDR1 is SGHTA and CDR2 is FQGNSA in the germline V gene. With 6 bases clipped from V and 4 bases from J, the junction kept 4 bases outside the gene matches. This CDR3 spans 14 amino acids.